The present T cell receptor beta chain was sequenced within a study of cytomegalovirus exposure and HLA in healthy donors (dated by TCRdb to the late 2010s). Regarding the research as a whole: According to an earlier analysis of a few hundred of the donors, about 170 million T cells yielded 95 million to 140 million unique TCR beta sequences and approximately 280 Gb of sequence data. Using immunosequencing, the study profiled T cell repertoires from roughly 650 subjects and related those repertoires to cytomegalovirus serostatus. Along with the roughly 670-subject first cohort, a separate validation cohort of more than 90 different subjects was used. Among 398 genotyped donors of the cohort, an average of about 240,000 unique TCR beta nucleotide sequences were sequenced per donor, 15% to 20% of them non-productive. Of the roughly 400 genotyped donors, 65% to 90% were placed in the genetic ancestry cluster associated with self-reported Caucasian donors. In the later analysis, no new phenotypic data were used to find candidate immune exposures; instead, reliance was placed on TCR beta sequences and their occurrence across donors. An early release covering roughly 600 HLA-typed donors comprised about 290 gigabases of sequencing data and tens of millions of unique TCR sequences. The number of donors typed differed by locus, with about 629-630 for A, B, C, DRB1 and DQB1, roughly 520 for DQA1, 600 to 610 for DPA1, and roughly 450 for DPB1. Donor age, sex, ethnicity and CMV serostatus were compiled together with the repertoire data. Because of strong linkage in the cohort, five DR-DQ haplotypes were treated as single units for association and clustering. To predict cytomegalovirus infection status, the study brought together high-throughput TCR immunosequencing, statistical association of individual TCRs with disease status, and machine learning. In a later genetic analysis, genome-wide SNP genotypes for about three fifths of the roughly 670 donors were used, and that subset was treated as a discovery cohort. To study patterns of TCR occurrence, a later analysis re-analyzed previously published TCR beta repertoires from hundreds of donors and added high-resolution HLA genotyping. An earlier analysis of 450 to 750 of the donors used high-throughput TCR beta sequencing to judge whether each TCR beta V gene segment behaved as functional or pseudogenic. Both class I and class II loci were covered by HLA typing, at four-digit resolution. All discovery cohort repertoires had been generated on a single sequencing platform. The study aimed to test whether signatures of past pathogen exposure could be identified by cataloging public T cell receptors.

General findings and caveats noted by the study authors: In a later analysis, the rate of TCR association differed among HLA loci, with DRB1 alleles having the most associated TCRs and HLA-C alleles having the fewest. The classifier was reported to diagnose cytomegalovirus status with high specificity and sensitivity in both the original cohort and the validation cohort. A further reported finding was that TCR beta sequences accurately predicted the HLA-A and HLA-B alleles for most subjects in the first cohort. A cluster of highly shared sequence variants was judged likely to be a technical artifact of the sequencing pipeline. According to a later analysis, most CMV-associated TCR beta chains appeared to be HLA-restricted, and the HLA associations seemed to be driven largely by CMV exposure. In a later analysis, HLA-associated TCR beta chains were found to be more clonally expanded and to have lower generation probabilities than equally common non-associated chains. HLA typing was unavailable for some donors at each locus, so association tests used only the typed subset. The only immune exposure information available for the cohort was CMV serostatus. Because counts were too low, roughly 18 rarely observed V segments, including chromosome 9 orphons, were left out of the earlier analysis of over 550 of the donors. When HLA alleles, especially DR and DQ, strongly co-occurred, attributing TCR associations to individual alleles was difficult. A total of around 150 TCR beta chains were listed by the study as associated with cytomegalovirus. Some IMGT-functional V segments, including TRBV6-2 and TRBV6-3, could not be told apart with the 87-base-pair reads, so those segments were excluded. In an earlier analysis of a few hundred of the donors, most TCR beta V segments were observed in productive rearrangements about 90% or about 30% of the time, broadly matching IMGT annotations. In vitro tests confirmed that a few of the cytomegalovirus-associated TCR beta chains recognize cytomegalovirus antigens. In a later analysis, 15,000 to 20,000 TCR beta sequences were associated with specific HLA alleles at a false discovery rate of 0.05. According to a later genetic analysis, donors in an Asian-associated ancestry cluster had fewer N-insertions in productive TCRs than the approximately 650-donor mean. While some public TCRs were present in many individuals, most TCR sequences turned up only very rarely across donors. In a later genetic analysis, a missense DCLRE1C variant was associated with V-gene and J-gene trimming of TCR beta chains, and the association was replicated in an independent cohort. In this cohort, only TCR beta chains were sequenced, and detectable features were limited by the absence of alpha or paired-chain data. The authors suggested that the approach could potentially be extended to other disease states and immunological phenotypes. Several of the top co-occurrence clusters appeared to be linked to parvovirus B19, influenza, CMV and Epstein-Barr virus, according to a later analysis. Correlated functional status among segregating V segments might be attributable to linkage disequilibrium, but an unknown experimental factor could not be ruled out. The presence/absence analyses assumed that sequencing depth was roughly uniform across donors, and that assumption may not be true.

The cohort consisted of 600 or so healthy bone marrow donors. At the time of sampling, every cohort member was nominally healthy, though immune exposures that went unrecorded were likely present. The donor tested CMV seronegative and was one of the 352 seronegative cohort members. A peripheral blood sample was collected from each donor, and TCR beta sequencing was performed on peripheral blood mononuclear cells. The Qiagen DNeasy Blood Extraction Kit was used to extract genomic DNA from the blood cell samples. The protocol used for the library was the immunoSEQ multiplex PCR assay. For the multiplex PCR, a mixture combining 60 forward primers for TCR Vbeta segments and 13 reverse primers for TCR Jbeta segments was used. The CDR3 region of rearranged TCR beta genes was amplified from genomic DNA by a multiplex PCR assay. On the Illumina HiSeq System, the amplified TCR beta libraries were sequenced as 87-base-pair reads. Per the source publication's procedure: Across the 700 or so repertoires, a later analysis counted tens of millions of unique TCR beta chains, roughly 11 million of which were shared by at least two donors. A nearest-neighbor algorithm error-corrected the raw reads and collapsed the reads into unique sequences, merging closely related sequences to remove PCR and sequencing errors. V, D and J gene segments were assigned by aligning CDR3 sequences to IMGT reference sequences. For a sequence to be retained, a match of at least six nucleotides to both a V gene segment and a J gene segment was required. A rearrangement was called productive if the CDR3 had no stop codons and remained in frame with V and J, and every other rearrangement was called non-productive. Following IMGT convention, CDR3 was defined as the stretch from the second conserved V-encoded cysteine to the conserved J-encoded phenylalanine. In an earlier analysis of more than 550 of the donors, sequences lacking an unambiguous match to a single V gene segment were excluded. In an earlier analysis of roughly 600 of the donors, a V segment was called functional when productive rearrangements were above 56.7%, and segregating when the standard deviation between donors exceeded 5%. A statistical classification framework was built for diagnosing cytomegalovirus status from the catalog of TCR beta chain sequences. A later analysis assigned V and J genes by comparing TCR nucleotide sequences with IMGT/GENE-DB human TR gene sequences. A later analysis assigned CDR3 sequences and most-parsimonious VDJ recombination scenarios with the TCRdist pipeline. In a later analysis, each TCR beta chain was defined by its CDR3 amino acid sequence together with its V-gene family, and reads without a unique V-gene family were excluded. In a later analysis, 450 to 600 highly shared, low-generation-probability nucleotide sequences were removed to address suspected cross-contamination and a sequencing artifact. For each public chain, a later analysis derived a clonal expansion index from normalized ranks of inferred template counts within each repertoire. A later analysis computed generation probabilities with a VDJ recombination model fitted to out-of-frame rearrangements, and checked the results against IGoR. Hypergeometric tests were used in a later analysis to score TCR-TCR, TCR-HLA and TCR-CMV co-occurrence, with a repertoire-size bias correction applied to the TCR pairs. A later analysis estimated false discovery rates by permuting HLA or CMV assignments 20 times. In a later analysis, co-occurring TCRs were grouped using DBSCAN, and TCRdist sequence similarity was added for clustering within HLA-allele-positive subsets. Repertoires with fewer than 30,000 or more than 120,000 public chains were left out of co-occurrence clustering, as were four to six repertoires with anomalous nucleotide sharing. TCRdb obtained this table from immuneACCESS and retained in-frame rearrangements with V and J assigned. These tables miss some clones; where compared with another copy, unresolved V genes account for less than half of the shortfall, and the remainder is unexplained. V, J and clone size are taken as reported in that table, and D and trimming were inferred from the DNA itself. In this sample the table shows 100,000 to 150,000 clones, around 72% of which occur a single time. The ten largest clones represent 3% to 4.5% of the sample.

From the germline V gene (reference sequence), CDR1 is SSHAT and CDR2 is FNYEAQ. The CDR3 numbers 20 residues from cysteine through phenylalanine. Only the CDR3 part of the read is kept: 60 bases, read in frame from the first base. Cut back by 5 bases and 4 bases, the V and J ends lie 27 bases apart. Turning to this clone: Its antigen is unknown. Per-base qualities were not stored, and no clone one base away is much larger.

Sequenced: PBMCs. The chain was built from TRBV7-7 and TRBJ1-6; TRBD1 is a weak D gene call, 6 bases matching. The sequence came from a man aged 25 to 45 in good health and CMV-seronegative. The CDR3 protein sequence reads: CASSTLPWTVLGAYNSPLHF. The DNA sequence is TGTGCCAGCAGCACCCTCCCTTGGACGGTATTGGGGGCATATAATTCACCCCTCCACTTT.